This is a list of T cell receptor beta chains from one sample in a study of control samples from healthy donors and cancer patients. Libraries were prepared by immunoSEQ multiplex PCR; TCRdb keeps only in-frame clonotypes and omits some of them. The data show 100,000 to 110,000 clones, about 90% seen once. Sequencing was done on a sample of blood. The source of these receptors is a woman aged 45-60 years in good health. CDR3s include the opening cysteine and the closing phenylalanine or tryptophan. A D gene is named only where the DNA matches it firmly. Clone size appears in some rows only: once, few, many, or a class for an expanded clone.

clone size	J gene	D gene	V gene	CDR3 DNA	CDR3 protein
.	TRBJ2-3	TRBD2	TRBV12-3/TRBV12-4	TGTGCCAGCAGTGGGACTAGAACAGATACGCAGTATTTT	CASSGTRTDTQYF
few	TRBJ1-2	TRBD1	TRBV7-9	TGTGCCAGCAGCTTAGGACAGGGCCACTATGGCTACACCTTC	CASSLGQGHYGYTF
.	TRBJ2-3	.	TRBV15	TGTGCCACCAGCAGAGGCAGTCGCACAGATACGCAGTATTTT	CATSRGSRTDTQYF
.	TRBJ2-3	.	TRBV7-9	TGTGCCAGCAGCTTATCAGGGGACCCCACAGATACGCAGTATTTT	CASSLSGDPTDTQYF
.	TRBJ1-1	.	TRBV27	TGTGCCAGCAGTTTATGGCCGCCCGGGGGTGACACTGAAGCTTTCTTT	CASSLWPPGGDTEAFF
.	TRBJ2-2	.	TRBV7-3	TGTGCCAGCAGCGAGGGAGGCGGGGAGCTGTTTTTT	CASSEGGGELFF
.	TRBJ2-5	.	TRBV30	TGTGCCTGGAGTGCCGGGACTCCCCCAGAGACCCAGTACTTC	CAWSAGTPPETQYF
.	TRBJ2-5	TRBD1	TRBV11-1	TGTGCCAGCAGACGCGACAGGGGTTCGTGGGAGACCCAGTACTTC	CASRRDRGSWETQYF
.	TRBJ2-6	.	TRBV5-4	TGTGCCAGCAGTCCCGGGAACGTCCTGACTTTC	CASSPGNVLTF
.	TRBJ2-7	.	TRBV4-1	TGCGCCAGCAGCCAGGCTAGGGGCTACGAGCAGTACTTC	CASSQARGYEQYF
.	TRBJ2-3	.	TRBV6-5	TGTGCCAGCAGTACTGCAAGTCTAGATACGCAGTATTTT	CASSTASLDTQYF
once	TRBJ2-1	.	TRBV4-1	TGCGCCAGCAGCCAAGTTCAACTAGCTTTAAATGAGCAGTTCTTC	CASSQVQLALNEQFF
.	TRBJ1-5	.	TRBV23-1	TGCGCCAGCAGTCACGGGGGTCCGCCCCAGCATTTT	CASSHGGPPQHF
.	TRBJ1-3	.	TRBV13	TGTGCCAGCAGCAAAGTGTACTCTGGAAACACCATATATTTT	CASSKVYSGNTIYF
.	TRBJ2-1	TRBD2	TRBV24-1	TGTGCCACCAGTGATATAGCGGGAGTGAGTGGTAATGAGCAGTTCTTC	CATSDIAGVSGNEQFF
.	TRBJ1-5	.	TRBV5-1	TGCGCCAGCAGCCTGGGCCCAGTGACAAGTAGCAATCAGCCCCAGCATTTT	CASSLGPVTSSNQPQHF
.	TRBJ2-1	.	TRBV24-1	TGTGCCACCAGTGATGGGGCAGGGTATTACAATGAGCAGTTCTTC	CATSDGAGYYNEQFF
.	TRBJ2-6	.	TRBV7-2	TGTGCCAGCAGCTTAGGTCCTCAAAGGGCCAACGTCCTGACTTTC	CASSLGPQRANVLTF
few	TRBJ2-3	TRBD2	TRBV24-1	TGTGCCACCAGTGGTTCTAGCGGGGGGGGCACAGATACGCAGTATTTT	CATSGSSGGGTDTQYF
.	TRBJ1-6	.	TRBV6-6	TGTGCCAGCAACCGACCCGGGGAAAATAATTCACCCCTCCACTTT	CASNRPGENNSPLHF
.	TRBJ2-5	TRBD1	TRBV5-5	TGTGCCAGCAGCGTCGGGACAGGGGGCGCGGGTCGAGAGACCCAGTACTTC	CASSVGTGGAGRETQYF
once	TRBJ2-2	TRBD2	TRBV24-1	TGTGCCACCCGTTCGACTAGCGGGACGGGGGCCGACACCGGGGAGCTGTTTTTT	CATRSTSGTGADTGELFF
once	TRBJ2-2	TRBD2	TRBV19	TGTGCCAGTAGCACTAGCGGGAGGGCTCCCGGGGAGCTGTTTTTT	CASSTSGRAPGELFF
.	TRBJ2-3	.	TRBV5-5	TGTGCCAGCAGCTTGGGTACGGGGCACAGCACAGATACGCAGTATTTT	CASSLGTGHSTDTQYF